The entry below describes one T cell receptor (beta chain). Its matching antigen is unknown. The data originate from a study of blood T cells in healthy people across ages. Study-wide results and caveats: When set beside aged donors, long-lived donors presented more naive CD4+ cells and higher diversity.

Every sample had a minimum of 7 million PBMCs isolated. Primers used in a second PCR of roughly 6 to 11 cycles were a sample-barcoded 5' primer and a J-beta primer mix. Via MiXCR, TCRdb re-called the 5' RACE reads, giving one row per CDR3 protein. The table has around 1.5 million distinct CDR3 sequences, around 55% seen once. The clonotype was recovered from a man between 18 and 29 years old in good health. Sequencing used blood.

CDR3 DNA: TGCAGTGCTCACACTGGCGGGAGCTACAATGAGCAGTTCTTC. Translation gives CSAHTGGSYNEQFF. The genes are TRBV20-1 and TRBJ2-1; 7 nucleotides agree with TRBD2. The CDR3 is 14 amino acids. The ends lost 5 bases at V and 3 bases at J; junction bases unmatched: 7. Germline values: CDR1 DFQATT, CDR2 SNEGSKA (reference sequence).